This TCR beta chain appears in the sequencing data of a study of T cells in Graves' hyperthyroidism and ophthalmopathy. There were TCR beta CDR3 regions amplified from RNA transcripts. Primed by the HTBI set, a first-round RT-PCR was run on the TCR CDR3. MiXCR, run by TCRdb on the multiplex PCR reads, gives a single entry per CDR3 protein. The sample yields 360,000 or so distinct CDR3 sequences, about 19% seen once. This clonotype was found many times. This sequence was found in a woman aged 18-29 years with Graves' hyperthyroidism. Input material: blood.

The DNA for the CDR3 is TGTGCCAGCAGCCTTATTTCCACTGAAGCTTTCTTT. The encoded protein is CASSLISTEAFF. The rearrangement links TRBV7-8 to TRBJ1-1; no reliable D call. Trimming removed 5 bases at V and 4 bases at J, with 8 bases between. CDR3 length: 12 amino acids. Germline CDR1 and CDR2: SGHVS and FQNEAQ.